This T cell receptor (beta chain) originates from a study of cytomegalovirus exposure and HLA in healthy donors. Overall study context: In a later analysis, it was reported that the roughly 130 validation repertoires had been produced on the same platform as the 500 to 850 repertoires belonging to the first cohort.

This clone has only one observation. No antigen is known for it. Trimming stripped 1 base from V and 2 bases from J, with 14 bases between. The CDR3 has 16 residues. CDR1 is SGHTA, CDR2 FQGNSA, per germline. Here immunoSEQ multiplex PCR was the method, and the copy in TCRdb shows in-frame clones only, minus some. The sample has about 200,000 clones; 75% to 90% are singletons. Overall study findings and caveats: A list of 150 to 200 TCR beta chains associated with cytomegalovirus was given.

Sequenced material: PBMCs. This TCR was sampled from a woman aged 18-30 years in good health and CMV-seronegative. V is TRBV7-2 and J is TRBJ1-2; D gene unclear. Here the CDR3 reads CASSLVLFPGNYGYTF. The CDR3, as DNA: TGTGCCAGCAGCTTAGTATTGTTCCCGGGGAACTATGGCTACACCTTC.